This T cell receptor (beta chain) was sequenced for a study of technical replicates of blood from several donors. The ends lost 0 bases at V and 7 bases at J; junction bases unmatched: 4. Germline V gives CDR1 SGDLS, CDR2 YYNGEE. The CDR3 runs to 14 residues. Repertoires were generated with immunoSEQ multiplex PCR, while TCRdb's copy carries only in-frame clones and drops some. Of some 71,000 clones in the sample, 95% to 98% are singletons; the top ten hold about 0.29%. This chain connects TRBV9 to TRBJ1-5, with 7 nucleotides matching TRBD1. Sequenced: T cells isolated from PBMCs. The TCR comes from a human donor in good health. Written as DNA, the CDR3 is TGTGCCAGCAGCGTAGAGGGGGCCCCACAGCCCCAGCATTTT. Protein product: CASSVEGAPQPQHF.